What follows describes a single T cell receptor (beta chain). The sample comes from a study of OX40 agonist ivuxolimab in advanced cancers. The method was immunoSEQ multiplex PCR; TCRdb's version includes in-frame clones alone and lacks a portion of them. The table has approximately 64,000 clones, 65% to 90% seen once. There are 19 residues in the CDR3. CDR1 MNHEY and CDR2 SMNVEV come from the germline V gene (reference sequence). Deletions cut 5 bases from V and 1 base from J, with 21 bases between. The chain uses TRBV27 and TRBJ2-6; D tentatively reads TRBD1 or TRBD2 (5 bases each). This receptor was taken from an adult with an advanced solid tumor such as melanoma, head and neck, liver or kidney cancer. The sequenced sample was CD4+ or CD8+ T cells sorted from blood, obtained in a trial of the OX40 agonist ivuxolimab. CDR3 sequence: CASSPRPGPWGSGANVLTF. The CDR3, as DNA: TGTGCCAGCAGTCCCCGGCCGGGACCCTGGGGGTCTGGGGCCAACGTCCTGACTTTC.